The T cell receptor (beta chain) under discussion was sequenced for a study of CXCR3-negative and CXCR3-positive naive CD8 T cells. With UMI labels, 5' RACE was used to prepare the TRB cDNA libraries. Reanalyzing the 5' RACE reads, TCRdb keeps one entry per CDR3 protein, without DNA. The sample totals about 48,000 distinct CDR3 sequences. Overall study findings and caveats: Naive cells used TRBV-TRBJ genes in much the same way whether CXCR3-negative or CXCR3-positive; memory cells did not.

The germline V gene has CDR1 MNHNS and CDR2 SASEGT. The CDR3 runs 14 residues. Comment on this clonotype: What it binds is unknown.

Sequenced material: memory CD8+ T cells from blood. This chain connects TRBV6-1 to TRBJ2-2. This clonotype originated in a human donor in good health. Some clones in this sample may be carry-over from other donors' samples. CDR3: CASSPHSETGELFF.